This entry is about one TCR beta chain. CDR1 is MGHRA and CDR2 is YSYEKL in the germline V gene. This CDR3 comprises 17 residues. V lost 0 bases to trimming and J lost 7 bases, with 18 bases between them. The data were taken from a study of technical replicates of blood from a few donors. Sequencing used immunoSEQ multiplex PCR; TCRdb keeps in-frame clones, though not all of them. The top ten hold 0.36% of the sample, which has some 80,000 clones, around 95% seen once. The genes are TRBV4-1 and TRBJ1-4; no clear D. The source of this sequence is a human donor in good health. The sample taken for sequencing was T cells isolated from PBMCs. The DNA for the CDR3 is TGCGCCAGCAGCCAAGACGATCCGGCGGGTCTGAGTGAAAAACTGTTTTTT. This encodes CASSQDDPAGLSEKLFF.